The 14 T cell receptor beta chains below come from one sample, sequenced in a study of blood T cells in healthy people across ages. Next came a second PCR, run for about 7 to 11 cycles, which used a sample-barcoded 5' primer along with a J-beta primer mix. In TCRdb, the 5' RACE reads were re-called with MiXCR into one record per CDR3 protein. The table lists some 1.4 million distinct CDR3 sequences, 40% to 50% of them singletons, with roughly 8.2% in the top ten. The material sequenced was blood. These receptors all come from a woman between 18 and 30 years old in good health.

V is TRBV11-2 and J is TRBJ2-7; D unclear. V lost 2 bases, J lost 4 bases, and 9 bases lay in between. Per germline, CDR1 SGHAT and CDR2 FQNNGV. The CDR3 covers 13 residues. CDR3 nucleotides: TGTGCCAGCAGCTTAAGGCAGCGATACGAGCAGTACTTC. This sequence encodes CASSLRQRYEQYF.

This clonotype has more than one count but fewer than ten. V gene TRBV6-2 or TRBV6-3 combines with J gene TRBJ2-4; 9 nucleotides align to TRBD1. The better agreement between TRBJ2-7 and the DNA end casts doubt on the J call. The CDR3 sequence is 16 residues long. The germline gives CDR1 MNHEY, CDR2 SVGEGT. DNA for the CDR3: TGTGCCAGCAGTTCACAGGGGGCCCAGAGATCCTACGAGCAGTACTTC. This codes for CASSSQGAQRSYEQYF.

Only a few counts were recorded for this clonotype. The CDR3 DNA reads as TGTGCCAGCAGCAAGGACAGCCTGGGCTCTGGAAACACCATATATTTT. It yields the protein CASSKDSLGSGNTIYF. The V and J genes are TRBV7-2 and TRBJ1-3; perhaps TRBD1 as D (6 bases). CDR3 length equals 16 residues. Germline-derived CDR1 and CDR2 are SGHTA and FQGNSA. Trimming cost V 5 bases and J 0 bases, with 14 bases left between them.

V gene TRBV6-1 combines with J gene TRBJ1-2; no clear D gene. CDR1 is MNHNS, CDR2 SASEGT, per germline. The CDR3 loop spans 14 amino acids. V lost 4 bases and J lost 0, with 9 bases in between. Here the CDR3 DNA reads TGTGCCAGCAGTGGACTGACGGCTAACTATGGCTACACCTTC. It codes for CASSGLTANYGYTF.

Details on this clonotype: A clone one base away is much larger, so this may be a read error. This rearrangement joins TRBV10-3 to TRBJ2-7, with 7 bases fitting TRBD2. Per the germline V gene, CDR1 is ENHRY and CDR2 is SYGVKD. V trimming: 7 bases; J trimming: 7 bases; junction bases outside the gene matches: 13. The CDR3 sequence is 14 residues long. CDR3 nucleotide sequence: TGTGCCATCATGGGGGGGGACTCCTGGAATGAGCAGTACTTC. It specifies CAIMGGDSWNEQYF.

This clonotype was seen more than once but under ten times. This chain uses TRBV28 with TRBJ2-5; tentatively, D is TRBD1 (8 bases). The germline gives CDR1 MDHEN, CDR2 SYDVKM. Trimming removed 6 bases from V and 0 bases from J, with 20 bases in between. This CDR3 contains 17 residues. CDR3 in DNA: TGTGCCAGCAGCCACGACAGGGGAGGGCAGTACCAAGAGACCCAGTACTTC. Its translation is CASSHDRGGQYQETQYF.

This rearrangement joins TRBV6-1 to TRBJ1-1; possibly TRBD1 for D (6 bases). Germline-derived CDR1 and CDR2 are MNHNS and SASEGT. The CDR3 runs 14 residues. Trimming pared 2 bases from V and 5 bases from J, leaving 12 bases between. The CDR3 spells CASSEQDSSTEAFF. The DNA for the CDR3 is TGTGCCAGCAGTGAACAGGACAGTTCAACTGAAGCTTTCTTT.

V and J are TRBV29-1 and TRBJ1-2; D gene unclear. Trimming left V 2 bases short and J 2 bases short, with 6 bases between. This CDR3 has 12 amino acids. Germline V CDR1 and CDR2: SQVTM, ANQGSEA. CDR3 bases: TGCAGCGTTGAATTCGGGAACTATGGCTACACCTTC. Residues: CSVEFGNYGYTF.

The chain is built from TRBV28 and TRBJ2-4, with D possibly being TRBD1 or TRBD2 (5 bases each). The CDR3 extends over 15 amino acids. V gave up 6 bases and J gave up 7 bases, with 19 bases separating them. CDR1 is MDHEN and CDR2 is SYDVKM in the germline V gene. CDR3 bases: TGTGCCAGCAGGTCCGAGGGGTCAGGGCGGAACATTCAGTACTTC. Translation: CASRSEGSGRNIQYF.

The chain combines TRBV4-1 with TRBJ2-7; 8 bases are a match to TRBD2. The germline V gene encodes CDR1 MGHRA and CDR2 YSYEKL. This CDR3 contains 17 residues. V was clipped by 0 bases and J by 4 bases; unmatched bases: 11. The CDR3 DNA sequence: TGCGCCAGCAGCCAAGATTTAGTGGGACTAGTTCCTTACGAGCAGTACTTC. Translating it yields CASSQDLVGLVPYEQYF.

The J gene is TRBJ2-1, the V gene TRBV12-3 or TRBV12-4, with a tentative D call TRBD2 (6 bases). The CDR3 has 12 residues. V lost 5 bases, J lost 15 bases, and 17 bases lay in between. CDR3 nucleotide sequence: TGTGCCAGCAGTGGCGGAGGGAGCACGTCGTTCTTC. As protein: CASSGGGSTSFF.

As regards this clonotype: This may be a read error, as it is one base from a much larger clone. The J gene is TRBJ1-6, the V gene TRBV10-3; unclear D gene. The germline V gene encodes CDR1 ENHRY and CDR2 SYGVKD. The CDR3 has 15 amino acids. CDR3: CAISSLEAYNSPPHF. DNA for the CDR3: TGTGCCATCAGTTCCCTCGAGGCCTATAATTCACCCCCCCACTTT.

J is TRBJ2-7 and V is TRBV3-1, with unresolved D. The assigned J gene may be wrong: the sequence end matches TRBJ2-5 better. The CDR3 contains 11 residues. Germline values: CDR1 LGHDT, CDR2 YNNKEL (reference sequence). The CDR3 DNA follows: TGTGCCAGCAGCCAAGCCAAGACCCAGTACTTC. This codes for CASSQAKTQYF.

This chain connects TRBV24-1 to TRBJ2-5; 9 bases agree with TRBD2. With V trimmed by 1 base and J by 5 bases, 7 bases remained unmatched. The CDR3 is 16 residues long. Looked up from germline, CDR1 is KGHDR and CDR2 is SFDVKD. The DNA of the CDR3 is TGTGCCACCAGTGATTTTACTAGCGGGTGGGCTGAGACCCAGTACTTC. Protein sequence: CATSDFTSGWAETQYF.